The source of this T cell receptor (beta chain) is a study of Tregs in tolerant kidney transplant recipients. General study findings and limits: Biological reproducibility was not directly addressed, but technical replication error appeared minimal. Expanding Tregs on activated donor B cells appeared to best identify donor-specific TCRbeta clones. Validation in larger populations is needed because few patients were studied.

Unstimulated regulatory T cells (CD4+CD25+CD127-), CD4+CD25- non-regulatory cells, CD4 and CD8 cells were FACS-sorted from thawed PBMCs. Assay: immunoSEQ multiplex PCR; the TCRdb copy retains only in-frame clones and omits some. The sample comprises tens of thousands of clones, 84% of which are singletons, and about 4.7% rests with the top ten. Points on this clone: Its target is not known.

The germline V gene encodes CDR1 SQVTM and CDR2 ANQGSEA. The CDR3 sequence is 15 residues long. Trimming pared 3 bases from V and 2 bases from J, leaving 15 bases between. The rearrangement joins TRBV29-1 to TRBJ2-3; D is uncertain. The receptor comes from a human donor in good health. What was sequenced was CD4+ T cells from blood. DNA for the CDR3: TGCAGCGTTGAGTTTTTGGCCAGTAACACAGATACGCAGTATTTT. Translated, it gives CSVEFLASNTDTQYF.